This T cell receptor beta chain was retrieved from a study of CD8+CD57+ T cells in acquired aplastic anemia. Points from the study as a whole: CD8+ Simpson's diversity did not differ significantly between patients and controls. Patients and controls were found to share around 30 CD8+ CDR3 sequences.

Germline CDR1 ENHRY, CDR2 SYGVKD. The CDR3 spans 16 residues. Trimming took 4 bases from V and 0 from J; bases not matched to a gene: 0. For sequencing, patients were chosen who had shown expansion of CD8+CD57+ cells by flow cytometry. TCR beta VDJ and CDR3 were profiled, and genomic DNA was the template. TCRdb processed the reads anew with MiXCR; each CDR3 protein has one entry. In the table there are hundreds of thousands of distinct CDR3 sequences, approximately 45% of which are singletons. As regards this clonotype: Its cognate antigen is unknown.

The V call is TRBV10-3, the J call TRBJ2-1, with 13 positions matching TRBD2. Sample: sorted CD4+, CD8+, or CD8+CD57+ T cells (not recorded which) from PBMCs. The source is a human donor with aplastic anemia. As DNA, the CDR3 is TGTGCCATCAGTGGGACTAGCGGGGGCTCCTACAATGAGCAGTTCTTC. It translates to CAISGTSGGSYNEQFF.